This TCR beta chain derives from a study of cytomegalovirus exposure and HLA in healthy donors. Donors sampled were nominally healthy, though unrecorded immune exposures were likely. This PCR relied on a set of 60 Vbeta primers and 13 Jbeta primers. TCRdb's table, derived via immunoSEQ multiplex PCR, lists solely in-frame clones and lacks some. Of approximately 100,000 clones listed, approximately 80% are singletons. Per germline, CDR1 SGHVS and CDR2 FQNEAQ. This CDR3 has 13 residues. V gave up 3 bases and J gave up 9 bases, with 13 bases separating them. Findings and limits, study-wide: Analyzed later, most CMV-associated TCR beta chains appeared HLA-restricted. Rarity held for most TCR sequences, but there were some public TCRs that occurred in many donors. The study labeled more than 150 TCR beta chains cytomegalovirus-associated.

A remark on this clone: Its antigen is undetermined.

The TCR was taken from a man between 18 and 35 years old in good health and CMV-seronegative. The source material was PBMCs. The gene calls are TRBV7-8 and TRBJ2-3; TRBD2 is a possible D gene (5 bases). The DNA for the CDR3 is TGTGCCAGCAGCTTTACTAGGTTGGAGACGCAGTATTTT. This encodes CASSFTRLETQYF.